The T cell receptor (beta chain) under discussion was sequenced for a study of CD8 T cell repertoires and HIV-1 epitope variants. The V and J ends lost 5 bases and 4 bases, in that order; junction bases with no gene match: 0. The CDR3 is made up of 12 amino acids. Germline V CDR1 and CDR2: SEHNR, FQNEAQ (reference sequence). The method was immunoSEQ multiplex PCR; TCRdb's version includes in-frame clones alone and lacks a portion of them. The table has more than 85,000 clones, almost 75% seen once; the top ten hold roughly 25%. The sequence was collected from a male donor with HIV. The chain employs TRBV7-9 and TRBJ2-7, with 9 bases lining up with TRBD1. The material sequenced was uncultured baseline CD8+ T cells from peripheral blood mononuclear cells (PBMCs). The chain's CDR3 is CASSDRGYEQYF. CDR3 sequence (DNA): TGTGCCAGCAGCGACAGGGGGTACGAGCAGTACTTC.